This T cell receptor (beta chain) was observed in a study of persistence of HIV-infected CD4 T cells. Germline values: CDR1 SEHNR, CDR2 FQNEAQ (reference sequence). This CDR3 is built from 15 residues. Trimming took 0 bases from V and 4 from J, leaving 10 bases between them. The libraries were made with immunoSEQ version 4 in survey mode. TCRdb's table, derived via immunoSEQ multiplex PCR, lists solely in-frame clones and lacks some. The sample records 37,000 or so clones, less than 90% being singletons. This clone was picked up a small number of times. What it recognizes is unknown. The stimulus was lysate of CMV-infected fibroblasts, roughly 10 ug/mL. CD40L/CD69 double-negative CD45RO-high memory CD4+ T cells were collected. Undetectable plasma HIV-1 RNA below 50 copies/mL lasted at least 4 years.

Material: CD4+ T cells sorted from PBMCs after roughly 18-hour stimulation, obtained from a patient who received antiretroviral therapy. This chain connects TRBV7-9 to TRBJ1-3; D is uncertain. This sequence was found in an adult man with HIV who was CMV-seropositive. The CDR3 reads CASSLARSSGNTIYF. In DNA, the CDR3 is TGTGCCAGCAGCTTAGCTCGTTCGTCAGGAAACACCATATATTTT. The full variable domain, rest sourced from reference TRBV7-9 and TRBJ1-3, is DTGVSQNPRHKITKRGQNVTFRCDPISEHNRLYWYRQTLGQGPEFLTYFQNEAQLEKSRLLSDRFSAERPKGSFSTLEIQRTEQGDSAMYLCASSLARSSGNTIYFGEGSWLTVV.